This TCR beta chain was documented in a study of blood T cell repertoires in COVID-19 (dated by TCRdb to 2020 to 2021). With respect to the entire study: Samples from collaborators originated in the United States, Italy and Spain and spanned both the acute and convalescent phases of COVID-19. The material from the prospective study consisted of cDNA or gDNA derived from T cells, B-cell-depleted T cells, or PBMCs. Subjects who had been exposed to COVID-19, were actively infected with it, or had recovered from it provided the deeply sampled blood TCRbeta repertoires that made up the dataset. The repertoires were made available in a free public database intended to serve as a resource for research on the immune response to SARS-CoV-2. Samples came from the ongoing ImmuneRACE study (first 160 participants) plus 1,254 subjects from 6 global collaborators. Nearly every sample came with metadata listing a de-identified subject ID, COVID-19 status, age in years and sex. Where HLA class I and class II types were available, the types were taken from metadata supplied by the sample provider, not from assay-based typing. Broader findings and caveats from the paper: Clinical and demographic metadata were provided uncurated, with the amount varying by source and participant.

TCRbeta CDR3 regions were amplified from genomic DNA by means of the immunoSEQ Assay, a bias-controlled multiplex PCR. The original pipeline was this. The number of nucleated cells in each sample was estimated by amplification of reference gene primers within the assay. Sequence reads were collapsed and filtered to measure the absolute abundance of every unique TCRbeta CDR3 rearrangement. For each sample, productive Simpson clonality was calculated by taking the square root of Simpson's diversity index across productive rearrangements. TCRdb provides this immuneACCESS table in a form limited to in-frame rearrangements. Some clones are lacking; in checked studies, under half of them reflect an unresolved V gene, and why the rest are absent is not known. V and J calls and clone size are those listed in that table; D and trimming were worked out from the DNA. The sample profile shows 35,000 to 45,000 clones; more than 70% of them were found once. About 2.4% of the sample is in the top ten clones.

The junction shows trimming of 9 bases on V and 2 bases on J, and the gene matches do not reach 8 bases of it. The germline V gene encodes CDR1 MNHNS and CDR2 SASEGT. The CDR3 measures 15 amino acids from cysteine to phenylalanine. Here the CDR3 DNA is all that survives: 45 bases in frame from base 1. The collaborating institutions used their own protocols to collect whole blood in K2EDTA tubes. Collaborator samples were shipped for TCRbeta analysis as frozen whole blood, isolated PBMCs, or DNA extracted from either sample type. This clone was detected once. No antigen is known for it. Per-nucleotide qualities are absent, and no much larger clonotype sits a single base away.

The specimen sequenced was peripheral blood. The sequence came from a human donor in a cohort sampled during active COVID-19. The chain was built from TRBV6-1 and TRBJ1-5, with 9 junctional bases fitting TRBD1. In nucleotides, the sequence is TGTGCCAGTTCTACTCGGGACAGGGGCAATCAGCCCCAGCATTTT. This is translated as CASSTRDRGNQPQHF.